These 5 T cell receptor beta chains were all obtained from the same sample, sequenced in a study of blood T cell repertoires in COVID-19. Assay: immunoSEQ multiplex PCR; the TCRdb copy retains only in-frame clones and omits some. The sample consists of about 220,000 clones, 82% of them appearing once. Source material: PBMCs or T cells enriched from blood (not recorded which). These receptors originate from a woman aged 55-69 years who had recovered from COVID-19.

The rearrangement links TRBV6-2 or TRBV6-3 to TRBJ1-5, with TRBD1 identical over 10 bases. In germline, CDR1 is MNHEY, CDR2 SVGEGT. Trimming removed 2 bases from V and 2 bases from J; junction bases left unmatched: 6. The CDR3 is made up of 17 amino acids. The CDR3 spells CASSYPGTGVGNQPQHF. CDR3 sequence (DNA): TGTGCCAGCAGTTACCCCGGGACAGGGGTGGGCAATCAGCCCCAGCATTTT.

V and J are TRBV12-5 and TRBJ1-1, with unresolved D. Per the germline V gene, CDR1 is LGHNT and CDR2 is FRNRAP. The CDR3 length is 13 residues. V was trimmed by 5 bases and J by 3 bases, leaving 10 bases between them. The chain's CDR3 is CASGPLRDTEAFF. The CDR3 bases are TGTGCTAGTGGTCCCTTGAGAGACACTGAAGCTTTCTTT.

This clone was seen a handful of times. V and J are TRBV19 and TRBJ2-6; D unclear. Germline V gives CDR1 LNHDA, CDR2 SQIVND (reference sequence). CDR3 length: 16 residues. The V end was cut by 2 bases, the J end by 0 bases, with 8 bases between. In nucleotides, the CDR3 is TGTGCCAGTAGTATACGTCCCTCCTCTGGGGCCAACGTCCTGACTTTC. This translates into CASSIRPSSGANVLTF.

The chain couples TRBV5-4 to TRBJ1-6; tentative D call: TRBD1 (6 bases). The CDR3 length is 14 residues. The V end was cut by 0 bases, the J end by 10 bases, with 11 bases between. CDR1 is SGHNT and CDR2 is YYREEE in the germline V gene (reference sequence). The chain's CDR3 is CASSLGGRGSPLHF. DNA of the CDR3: TGTGCCAGCAGCTTGGGGGGGCGAGGATCACCCCTCCACTTT.

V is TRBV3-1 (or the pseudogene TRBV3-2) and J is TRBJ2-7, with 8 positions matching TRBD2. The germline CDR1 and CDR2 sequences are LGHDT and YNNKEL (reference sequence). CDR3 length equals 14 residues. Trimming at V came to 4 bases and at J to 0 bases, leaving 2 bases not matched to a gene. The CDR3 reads CASSPGGVSYEQYF. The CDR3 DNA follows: TGTGCCAGCAGCCCGGGGGGGGTCTCCTACGAGCAGTACTTC.